This entry lists 8 T cell receptor beta chains sequenced from one sample in a study of vaccination effects on CD4 cells after COVID-19. Pools of viral peptides were used by the ViraFEST assay to expand antigen-specific CD4+ T cells ahead of sequencing. Having been cultured for around nine days, the cells underwent CD4+ T cell isolation. Vaccine recipients lacked prior SARS-CoV-2 infection and had negative nucleocapsid antibodies. Their cognate antigens are unknown. The method was immunoSEQ multiplex PCR; TCRdb's version includes in-frame clones alone and lacks a portion of them. The sample consists of 37,000 or so clones, under 70% of them appearing once. The source was CD4+ T cells from PBMCs cultured with HCoV-OC43 spike peptides, collected before COVID-19 vaccination. Subset of the sample: HCoV-OC43 spike overlapping peptide pool stimulation. The receptor set was obtained from a human donor who received a COVID-19 vaccine.

This chain connects TRBV30 to TRBJ2-1, with TRBD2 matching over 8 bases. The CDR3 runs to 16 residues. CDR1 is GTSNPN and CDR2 is SVGIG in the germline V gene (reference sequence). Trimming took 3 bases from V and 3 from J; bases not matched to a gene: 10. The CDR3 sequence: CAWSRNRGGVYNEQFF. The DNA for the CDR3 is TGTGCCTGGAGCCGCAATCGGGGGGGCGTCTACAATGAGCAGTTCTTC.

DNA of the CDR3: TGTGCCAGCAGCCAAATAGGAGGAAACACCATATATTTT. This encodes CASSQIGGNTIYF. J is TRBJ1-3 and V is TRBV14; D is undetermined. The CDR3 is 13 residues long. The V gene's germline CDR1 is SGHDN and CDR2 FVKESK. With 2 bases removed from V and 4 bases from J, the gap between germline ends came to 6 bases.

There are a few counts of this clone. This rearrangement joins TRBV30 to TRBJ1-2; no definite D call. Germline V gene lookup returns CDR1 GTSNPN and CDR2 SVGIG (reference sequence). CDR3 length equals 14 residues. Trimming shortened V by 4 bases and J by 4 bases, and 16 bases separated the two germline ends. The CDR3 sequence is CAWTPALRGYGYTF. Written as DNA, the CDR3 is TGTGCCTGGACTCCAGCATTGCGGGGCTATGGCTACACCTTC.

The rearrangement links TRBV10-3 to TRBJ2-7; TRBD2 might be the D (7 bases). CDR3 length: 11 amino acids. CDR1 and CDR2 from the germline V gene are ENHRY and SYGVKD. Trimming removed 6 bases from V and 6 bases from J, with 9 bases in between. The CDR3 DNA sequence: TGTGCCATCAGAGGGGGGGGCGAGCAGTACTTC. The encoded protein is CAIRGGGEQYF.

V is TRBV5-4 and J is TRBJ2-3, with 14 bases aligning to TRBD2. Germline CDR1 SGHNT, CDR2 YYREEE (reference sequence). The CDR3 has 16 amino acids. The ends lost 4 bases at V and 5 bases at J; junction bases unmatched: 6. The CDR3 protein is CASSVGTSGRGDTQYF. In DNA, the CDR3 is TGTGCCAGCAGCGTCGGGACTAGCGGGAGAGGAGATACGCAGTATTTT.

The rearrangement links TRBV6-6 to TRBJ1-4; no reliable D call. This CDR3 contains 11 residues. V dropped 6 bases and J dropped 13 bases, with 12 bases sitting between them. Germline lookup yields CDR1 MNHNY and CDR2 SVGAGI (reference sequence). DNA for the CDR3: TGTGCCAGCAGCCCTGGCGGCAGACTGTTTTTT. As protein: CASSPGGRLFF.

V and J are TRBV18 and TRBJ2-2; 10 nucleotides align to TRBD1. Germline CDR1 and CDR2: KGHSH and LQKENI. This CDR3 has 17 residues. V trimming: 2 bases; J trimming: 0 bases; junction bases outside the gene matches: 3. The CDR3 coding sequence is TGTGCCAGCTCACCATTCGGACAGGGGGCGAACACCGGGGAGCTGTTTTTT. As protein: CASSPFGQGANTGELFF.

This rearrangement joins TRBV10-2 to TRBJ2-2; D is possibly TRBD1 or TRBD2 (5 bases each). Per germline, CDR1 WSHSY and CDR2 SAAADI. The CDR3 is 14 amino acids. Trimming removed 6 bases at V and 6 bases at J, with 14 bases between. The CDR3, as DNA: TGCGCCAGCAGGGGGGTGGGGCAAGCCGGGGAGCTGTTTTTT. This gives the protein CASRGVGQAGELFF.